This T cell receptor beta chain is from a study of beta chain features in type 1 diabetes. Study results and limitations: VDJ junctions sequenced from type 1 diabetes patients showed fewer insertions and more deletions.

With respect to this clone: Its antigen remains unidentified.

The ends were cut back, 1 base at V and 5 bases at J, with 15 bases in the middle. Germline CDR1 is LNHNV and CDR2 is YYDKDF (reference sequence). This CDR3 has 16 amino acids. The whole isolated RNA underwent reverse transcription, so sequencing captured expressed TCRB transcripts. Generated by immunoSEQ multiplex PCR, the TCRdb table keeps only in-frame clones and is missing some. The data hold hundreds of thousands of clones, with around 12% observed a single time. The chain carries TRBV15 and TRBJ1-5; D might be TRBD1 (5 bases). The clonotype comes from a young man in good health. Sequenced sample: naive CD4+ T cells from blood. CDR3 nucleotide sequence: TGTGCCACCAGCAGAGGGGGAGGGGCCATGGATCAGCCCCAGCATTTT. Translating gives CATSRGGGAMDQPQHF. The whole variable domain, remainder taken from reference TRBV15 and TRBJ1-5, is DAMVIQNPRYQVTQFGKPVTLSCSQTLNHNVMYWYQQKSSQAPKLLFHYYDKDFNNEADTPDNFQSRRPNTSFCFLDIRSPGLGDTAMYLCATSRGGGAMDQPQHFGDGTRLSIL.